These 24 T cell receptor beta chains share one sample of origin, sequenced in a study of regulatory T cells in long-lasting Graves disease. Arm-PCR of CDR3 regions and iRepertoire HTBI primers were the basis on which TCR beta libraries were built. TCRdb processed the multiplex PCR reads anew with MiXCR; each CDR3 protein has one entry. The repertoire holds 400,000 to 500,000 distinct CDR3 sequences, with about 16% as singletons. Regarding time point: newly diagnosed GD, antithyroid drugs for less than 3 months. Extracted RNA from PBMCs served as the source of the TCR library. These data were also filed under a second study, of T cells in Graves' hyperthyroidism and ophthalmopathy.

The specimen comprised peripheral blood mononuclear cells (PBMCs), sampled at new diagnosis, from a patient treated with antithyroid drugs. The receptors originated from a young woman with Graves disease.

This clonotype has more than one count but fewer than ten. V usage is TRBV9 and J usage is TRBJ2-3, with D unclear. The germline V gene encodes CDR1 SGDLS and CDR2 YYNGEE. Trimming shortened V by 0 bases and J by 0 bases, and 5 bases separated the two germline ends. The length of the CDR3 is 14 residues. The CDR3 here is CASSVVPSTDTQYF. The CDR3 DNA reads as TGTGCCAGCAGCGTAGTTCCTAGCACAGATACGCAGTATTTT.

The genes are TRBV12-3 or TRBV12-4 and TRBJ2-5, with 9 bases that match TRBD1. V was clipped by 6 bases and J by 5 bases; unmatched bases: 10. The CDR3 runs to 15 residues. DNA of the CDR3: TGTGCCAGCAGCCTAACAGGGGGCGCATGGGAGACCCAGTACTTC. It yields the protein CASSLTGGAWETQYF.

This chain uses TRBV28 with TRBJ2-1; the match to TRBD2 covers 9 bases. V lost 7 bases and J lost 7; bases outside the gene matches: 8. Looked up from germline, CDR1 is MDHEN and CDR2 is SYDVKM. The CDR3 contains 14 residues. The CDR3 nucleotides read TGTGCCAGCACCCTGAGCGGGAGGTTGAATGAGCAGTTCTTC. Encoded protein: CASTLSGRLNEQFF.

With regard to this clonotype: Germline and junction disagree at one end, which may indicate a read error. The chain links TRBV15 to TRBJ2-5, with a weak D call TRBD1 (7 bases). This CDR3 spans 13 amino acids. Germline CDR1 is LNHNV and CDR2 is YYDKDF (reference sequence). CDR3 protein: CAASRGDQETQYF. CDR3 DNA sequence: TGTGCCGCCAGCAGGGGGGATCAAGAGACCCAGTACTTC. Full variable domain (rest looked up from reference TRBV15 and TRBJ2-5): DAMVIQNPRYQVTQFGKPVTLSCSQTLNHNVMYWYQQKSSQAPKLLFHYYDKDFNNEADTPDNFQSRRPNTSFCFLDIRSPGLGDTAMYLCAASRGDQETQYFGPGTRLLVL.

This clonotype was picked up a small number of times. This rearrangement joins TRBV20-1 to TRBJ2-7, with 11 bases matching TRBD2. There are 14 residues in the CDR3. V dropped 3 bases and J dropped 3; count of bases not matched to a gene: 4. Germline CDR1 is DFQATT and CDR2 is SNEGSKA (reference sequence). The CDR3: CSARTSGNLYEQYF. As DNA, the CDR3 is TGCAGTGCTAGGACTAGCGGGAATCTCTACGAGCAGTACTTC.

This clonotype came up a few times. The V gene is TRBV12-3 or TRBV12-4, the J gene TRBJ2-7; D is uncertain. Trimming removed 5 bases at V and 5 bases at J, with 16 bases between. The CDR3 spans 14 residues. CDR3 sequence: CASSPFGVSDEQYF. DNA for the CDR3: TGTGCCAGCAGTCCCTTCGGAGTTTCCGACGAGCAGTACTTC.

CDR3 protein: CASSQGRRTEAFF. The CDR3 region has the DNA TGTGCCAGCAGCCAAGGTCGCCGGACTGAAGCTTTCTTT. The chain recombines TRBV12-3 or TRBV12-4 with TRBJ1-1; D call uncertain. The CDR3 is 13 amino acids. Trimming shortened V by 6 bases and J by 5 bases, and 13 bases separated the two germline ends.

This clonotype was picked up many times. The V and J genes are TRBV7-3 and TRBJ2-1; D ambiguous. V shed 2 bases and J shed 5 bases, with 16 bases lying between them. This CDR3 is built from 16 residues. Germline assignment: CDR1 SGHTA and CDR2 FQGTGA. CDR3 protein: CASSLYPRRPDNEQFF. As DNA, the CDR3 is TGTGCCAGCAGCTTATATCCGCGCCGACCCGACAATGAGCAGTTCTTC.

This clonotype was detected ten times or more. DNA of the CDR3: TGTGCCAGCAGCCAATTAATAAGCGGGAGGGCCCGGCAAGAGACCCAGTACTTC. Encoded protein: CASSQLISGRARQETQYF. The gene calls are TRBV3-1 and TRBJ2-5; 10 bases map to TRBD2. Unmatched junction bases numbered 11, after V lost 2 bases and J lost 2 bases. CDR1 and CDR2 from the germline V gene are LGHDT and YNNKEL (reference sequence). The CDR3 extends over 18 amino acids.

This clonotype was found many times. The gene calls are TRBV3-1 and TRBJ2-7; D gene uncertain. V lost 0 bases, J lost 3 bases, and 6 bases lay in between. Germline CDR1 LGHDT, CDR2 YNNKEL (reference sequence). The CDR3 runs 13 residues. Written as DNA, the CDR3 is TGTGCCAGCAGCCAAGATTTTAGCTACGAGCAGTACTTC. Amino acids: CASSQDFSYEQYF.

This clonotype came up many times. The V and J genes are TRBV28 and TRBJ2-7; a weak D match, TRBD1 (6 bases). The length of the CDR3 is 14 residues. Trimming removed 2 bases from V and 3 bases from J, with 11 bases in between. Germline V gene sequence: CDR1 MDHEN, CDR2 SYDVKM. The CDR3: CASSLMGRGYEQYF. As DNA, the CDR3 is TGTGCCAGCAGTTTAATGGGCAGGGGCTACGAGCAGTACTTC.

The chain employs TRBV9 and TRBJ1-1, with 8 bases lining up with TRBD1. The germline V gene has CDR1 SGDLS and CDR2 YYNGEE. CDR3 length: 14 amino acids. The junction had 4 bases not matched to a gene; V was cut back by 2 bases and J by 4 bases. The CDR3 region has the DNA TGTGCCAGCAGCGTGGGACAGGTACGCACTGAAGCTTTCTTT. Translation gives CASSVGQVRTEAFF. The whole variable domain, filled in from reference TRBV9 and TRBJ1-1, reads DSGVTQTPKHLITATGQRVTLRCSPRSGDLSVYWYQQSLDQGLQFLIQYYNGEERAKGNILERFSAQQFPDLHSELNLSSLELGDSALYFCASSVGQVRTEAFFGQGTRLTVV.

This clonotype occurred a few times. The chain uses TRBV9 and TRBJ2-7, with D unresolved. The germline gives CDR1 SGDLS, CDR2 YYNGEE. V lost 0 bases, J lost 3 bases, and 13 bases lay in between. The length of the CDR3 is 15 residues. In nucleotides, the CDR3 is TGTGCCAGCAGCGTAGATCCGGCAGACTTCTACGAGCAGTACTTC. It codes for CASSVDPADFYEQYF. The complete variable domain, with remaining parts taken from reference TRBV9 and TRBJ2-7, reads DSGVTQTPKHLITATGQRVTLRCSPRSGDLSVYWYQQSLDQGLQFLIQYYNGEERAKGNILERFSAQQFPDLHSELNLSSLELGDSALYFCASSVDPADFYEQYFGPGTRLTVT.

The chain employs TRBV20-1 and TRBJ2-3; tentatively, D is TRBD1 (6 bases). The CDR3 spans 12 residues. V lost 6 bases, J lost 5 bases, and 12 bases lay in between. Germline V gives CDR1 DFQATT, CDR2 SNEGSKA (reference sequence). The DNA of the CDR3 is TGCAGTGCCGACAGAGGGGGAGATACGCAGTATTTT. This codes for CSADRGGDTQYF.

V gene TRBV30 combines with J gene TRBJ1-4; TRBD1 matches 10 bases. V shed 2 bases, J shed 6 bases, and the junction held 9 bases outside the gene matches. This CDR3 has 16 residues. Per germline, CDR1 GTSNPN and CDR2 SVGIG (reference sequence). The CDR3 region has the DNA TGTGCCTGGAGTTCCGGGACAGGGGCCTTGGATGAAAAACTGTTTTTT. Protein sequence: CAWSSGTGALDEKLFF.

This clonotype showed up many times. The J gene is TRBJ2-3, the V gene TRBV3-1; D might be TRBD2 (6 bases). CDR1 is LGHDT and CDR2 is YNNKEL in the germline V gene (reference sequence). With 4 bases removed from V and 2 bases from J, the gap between germline ends came to 7 bases. CDR3 length: 13 residues. Here the CDR3 reads CASSRTTTDTQYF. The CDR3 DNA reads TGTGCCAGCAGCCGGACTACCACAGATACGCAGTATTTT.

There are many counts of this clonotype. The J gene is TRBJ1-3, the V gene TRBV28; TRBD1 agrees at 7 bases. The V gene's germline CDR1 is MDHEN and CDR2 SYDVKM. The CDR3 is made up of 15 amino acids. The ends lost 5 bases at V and 2 bases at J; junction bases unmatched: 6. In nucleotides, the CDR3 is TGTGCCAGCAGTCCCCTGACAGGGACTGGAAACACCATATATTTT. Encoded protein: CASSPLTGTGNTIYF.

This clonotype was recorded at least ten times. V is TRBV3-1 and J is TRBJ2-4; D unclear. Trimming stripped 1 base from V and 0 bases from J, with 4 bases between. This CDR3 region has 14 residues. CDR1 is LGHDT, CDR2 YNNKEL, per germline (reference sequence). The CDR3 nucleotides are TGTGCCAGCAGCCAAGCGGGAGCCAAAAACATTCAGTACTTC. Amino acids: CASSQAGAKNIQYF.

This clonotype has just a few counts. The V and J genes are TRBV28 and TRBJ1-5; TRBD1 matches 8 bases. V shed 4 bases and J 0 bases; nucleotides not matched to a gene: 5. The CDR3 consists of 16 residues. Germline assignment: CDR1 MDHEN and CDR2 SYDVKM. CDR3 loop: CASSSPGQVSNQPQHF. CDR3 bases: TGTGCCAGCAGTTCACCGGGACAGGTTAGCAATCAGCCCCAGCATTTT.

The chain has TRBV3-1 and TRBJ2-7, with D unclear. Germline V gene lookup returns CDR1 LGHDT and CDR2 YNNKEL (reference sequence). The V end lost 3 bases, the J end lost 6 bases, and 9 bases lay between the germline ends. This CDR3 contains 12 residues. The CDR3 region has the DNA TGTGCCAGCAGCCATTTTAGAGGCGAGCAGTACTTC. Protein sequence: CASSHFRGEQYF.

The chain employs TRBV28 and TRBJ2-3, with 12 bases identical to TRBD2. Trimming at V came to 10 bases and at J to 2 bases, leaving 7 bases not matched to a gene. The germline CDR1 and CDR2 sequences are MDHEN and SYDVKM. CDR3 size: 15 residues. Written as DNA, the CDR3 is TGTGCCACACGACTAGCGGGAGAGGACACAGATACGCAGTATTTT. This codes for CATRLAGEDTDTQYF.

This clonotype showed up many times. Here the CDR3 reads CASSLGTFVADGELFF. The CDR3 bases are TGTGCCAGCAGCCTAGGGACATTCGTTGCTGACGGGGAGCTGTTTTTT. J is TRBJ2-2 and V is TRBV11-2; the D gene is possibly TRBD1 (6 bases). In germline, CDR1 is SGHAT, CDR2 FQNNGV. Trimming removed 5 bases from V and 7 bases from J, with 20 bases in between. The CDR3 spans 16 residues. Complete variable domain (other parts from reference TRBV11-2 and TRBJ2-2): EAGVAQSPRYKIIEKRQSVAFWCNPISGHATLYWYQQILGQGPKLLIQFQNNGVVDDSQLPKDRFSAERLKGVDSTLKIQPAKLEDSAVYLCASSLGTFVADGELFFGEGSRLTVL.

Many counts were recorded for this clonotype. This chain links TRBV7-8 with TRBJ2-3; D unresolved. The V end was cut by 2 bases, the J end by 4 bases, with 10 bases between. The CDR3 covers 14 residues. The germline V gene encodes CDR1 SGHVS and CDR2 FQNEAQ. CDR3 amino acids: CASSLTASSDTQYF. CDR3 DNA: TGTGCCAGCAGCTTAACGGCGTCCTCAGATACGCAGTATTTT.

This clonotype was recorded many times. V and J are TRBV2 and TRBJ1-2; no clear D. The V gene's germline CDR1 is SNHLY and CDR2 FYNNEI. Trimming removed 7 bases at V and 8 bases at J, with 20 bases between. This CDR3 spans 14 amino acids. The CDR3 region has the DNA TGTGCCAGCATGGATAAAGGAACCTTATGGGGCTACACCTTC. Translated, it gives CASMDKGTLWGYTF.